This passage covers 4 T cell receptor beta chains from one sample sequenced in a study of blood T cell repertoires in COVID-19. Sequencing was performed with immunoSEQ multiplex PCR; in TCRdb, only in-frame clones are kept and a portion is missing. The table shows 150,000 to 200,000 clones, with approximately 90% occurring only once. The sequenced sample consisted of peripheral blood. The receptors come from a human donor in a cohort sampled during active COVID-19.

The chain carries TRBV9 and TRBJ1-3; TRBD1 is a possible D gene (5 bases). The CDR3 consists of 16 residues. In germline, CDR1 is SGDLS, CDR2 YYNGEE. V gave up 3 bases and J gave up 2 bases, with 15 bases separating them. In nucleotides, the CDR3 is TGTGCCAGCAGCGGGACGGGGGGTTGGGCTGGAAACACCATATATTTT. It specifies CASSGTGGWAGNTIYF. Full variable domain (outside the CDR3, taken from reference TRBV9 and TRBJ1-3): DSGVTQTPKHLITATGQRVTLRCSPRSGDLSVYWYQQSLDQGLQFLIQYYNGEERAKGNILERFSAQQFPDLHSELNLSSLELGDSALYFCASSGTGGWAGNTIYFGEGSWLTVV.

The gene calls are TRBV2 and TRBJ2-7; D is possibly TRBD1 (5 bases). CDR3 length: 12 amino acids. The V and J ends lost 0 bases and 5 bases respectively, with 5 bases between them. The germline V gene has CDR1 SNHLY and CDR2 FYNNEI. The CDR3 here is CASSEAGDEQYF. CDR3 bases: TGTGCCAGCAGTGAAGCAGGGGACGAGCAGTACTTC.

V is TRBV3-1 (or the pseudogene TRBV3-2) and J is TRBJ1-4, with D hard to call. Trimming left V 7 bases short and J 0 bases short, with 12 bases between. Germline loops: CDR1 LGHDT, CDR2 YNNKEL (reference sequence). The length of the CDR3 is 15 residues. In DNA form, the CDR3 reads TGTGCCAGCACCCAGAGGTTGGCAACTAATGAAAAACTGTTTTTT. It is translated as CASTQRLATNEKLFF.

The chain is built from TRBV18 and TRBJ2-1; TRBD2 agrees at 12 bases. The CDR3 loop spans 15 amino acids. Looked up from germline, CDR1 is KGHSH and CDR2 is LQKENI. Germline trimming cut 2 bases from V and 12 bases from J; bases unmatched to any gene: 8. CDR3 residues: CASSPGLAGGPSQFF. CDR3 DNA sequence: TGTGCCAGCTCACCAGGGCTAGCGGGGGGGCCGTCGCAGTTCTTC.